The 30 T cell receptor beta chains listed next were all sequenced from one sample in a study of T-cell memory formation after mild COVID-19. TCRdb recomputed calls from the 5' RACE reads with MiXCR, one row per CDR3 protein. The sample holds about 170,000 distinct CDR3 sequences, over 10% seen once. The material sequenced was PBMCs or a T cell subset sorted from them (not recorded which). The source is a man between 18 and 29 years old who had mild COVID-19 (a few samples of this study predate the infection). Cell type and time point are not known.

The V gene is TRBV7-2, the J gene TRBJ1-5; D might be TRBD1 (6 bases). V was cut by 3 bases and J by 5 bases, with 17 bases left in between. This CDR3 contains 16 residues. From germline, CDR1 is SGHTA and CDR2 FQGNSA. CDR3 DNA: TGTGCCAGCAGCTTTACCGGGACAAGGGCGGATCAGCCCCAGCATTTT. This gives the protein CASSFTGTRADQPQHF.

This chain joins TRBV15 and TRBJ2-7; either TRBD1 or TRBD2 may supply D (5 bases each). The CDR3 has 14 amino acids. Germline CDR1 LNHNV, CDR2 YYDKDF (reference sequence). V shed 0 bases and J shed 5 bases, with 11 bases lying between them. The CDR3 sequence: CATSRDWGSDEQYF. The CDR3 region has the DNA TGTGCCACCAGCAGAGATTGGGGGTCCGACGAGCAGTACTTC.

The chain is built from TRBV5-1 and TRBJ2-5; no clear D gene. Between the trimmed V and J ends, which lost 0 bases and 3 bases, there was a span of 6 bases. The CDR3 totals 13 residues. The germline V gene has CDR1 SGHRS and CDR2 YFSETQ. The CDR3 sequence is CASSLVTEETQYF. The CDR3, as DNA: TGCGCCAGCAGCTTGGTCACTGAAGAGACCCAGTACTTC.

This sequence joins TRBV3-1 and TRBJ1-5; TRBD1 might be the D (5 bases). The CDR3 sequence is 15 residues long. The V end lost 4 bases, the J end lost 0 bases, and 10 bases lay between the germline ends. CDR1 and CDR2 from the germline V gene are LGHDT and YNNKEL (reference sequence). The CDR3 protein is CASSPTVYSNQPQHF. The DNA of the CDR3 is TGTGCCAGCAGCCCGACAGTATATAGCAATCAGCCCCAGCATTTT.

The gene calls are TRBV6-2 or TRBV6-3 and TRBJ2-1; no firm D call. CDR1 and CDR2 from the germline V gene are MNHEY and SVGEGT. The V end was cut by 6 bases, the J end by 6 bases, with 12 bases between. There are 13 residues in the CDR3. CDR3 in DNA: TGTGCCAGCAGCCCCGAATCTTTCAATGAGCAGTTCTTC. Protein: CASSPESFNEQFF.

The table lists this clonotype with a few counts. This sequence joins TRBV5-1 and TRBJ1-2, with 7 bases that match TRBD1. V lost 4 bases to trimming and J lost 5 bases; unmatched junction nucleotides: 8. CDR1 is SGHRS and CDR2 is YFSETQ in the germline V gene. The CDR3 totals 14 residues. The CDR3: CASSTRGLGYGYTF. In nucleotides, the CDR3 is TGCGCCAGCAGCACTAGGGGGCTTGGGTATGGCTACACCTTC.

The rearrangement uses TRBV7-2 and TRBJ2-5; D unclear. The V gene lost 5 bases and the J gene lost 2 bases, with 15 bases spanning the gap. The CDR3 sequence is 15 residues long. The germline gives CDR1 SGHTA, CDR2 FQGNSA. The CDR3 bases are TGTGCCAGCAGCCCCCGACCATCTGAACAAGAGACCCAGTACTTC. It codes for CASSPRPSEQETQYF.

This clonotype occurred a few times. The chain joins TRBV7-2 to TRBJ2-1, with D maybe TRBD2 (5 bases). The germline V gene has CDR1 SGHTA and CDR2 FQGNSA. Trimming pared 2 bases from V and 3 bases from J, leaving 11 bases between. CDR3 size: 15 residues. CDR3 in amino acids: CASSLYRGDYNEQFF. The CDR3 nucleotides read TGTGCCAGCAGCTTATACCGGGGAGACTACAATGAGCAGTTCTTC.

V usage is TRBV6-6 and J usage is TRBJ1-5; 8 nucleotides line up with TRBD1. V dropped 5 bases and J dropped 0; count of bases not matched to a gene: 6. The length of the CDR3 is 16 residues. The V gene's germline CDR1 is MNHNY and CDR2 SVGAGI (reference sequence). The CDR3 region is CASSVTGVYSNQPQHF. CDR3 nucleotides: TGTGCCAGCAGTGTGACAGGGGTCTATAGCAATCAGCCCCAGCATTTT.

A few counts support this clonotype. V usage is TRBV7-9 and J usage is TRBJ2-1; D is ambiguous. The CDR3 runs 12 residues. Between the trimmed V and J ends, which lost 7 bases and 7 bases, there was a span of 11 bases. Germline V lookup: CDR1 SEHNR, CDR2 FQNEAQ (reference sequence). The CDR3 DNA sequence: TGTGCCAGCACCAGAACTGGAAATGAGCAGTTCTTC. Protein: CASTRTGNEQFF.

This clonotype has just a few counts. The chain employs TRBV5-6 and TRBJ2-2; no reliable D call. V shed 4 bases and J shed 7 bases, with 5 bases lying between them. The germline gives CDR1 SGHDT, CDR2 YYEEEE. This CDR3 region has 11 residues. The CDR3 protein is CASSRYGELFF. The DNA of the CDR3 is TGTGCCAGCAGCCGCTACGGGGAGCTGTTTTTT.

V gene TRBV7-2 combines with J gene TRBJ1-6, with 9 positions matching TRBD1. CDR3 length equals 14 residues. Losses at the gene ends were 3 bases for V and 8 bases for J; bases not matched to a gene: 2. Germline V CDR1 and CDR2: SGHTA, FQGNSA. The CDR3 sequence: CASSLDRGDSPLHF. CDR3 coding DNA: TGTGCCAGCAGCTTGGACAGGGGAGATTCACCCCTCCACTTT.

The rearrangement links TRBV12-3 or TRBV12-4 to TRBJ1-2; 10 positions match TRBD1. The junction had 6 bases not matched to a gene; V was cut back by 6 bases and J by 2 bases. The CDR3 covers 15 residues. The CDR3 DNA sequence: TGTGCCAGCAGACGCTGGACAGGGGGGAACTATGGCTACACCTTC. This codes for CASRRWTGGNYGYTF.

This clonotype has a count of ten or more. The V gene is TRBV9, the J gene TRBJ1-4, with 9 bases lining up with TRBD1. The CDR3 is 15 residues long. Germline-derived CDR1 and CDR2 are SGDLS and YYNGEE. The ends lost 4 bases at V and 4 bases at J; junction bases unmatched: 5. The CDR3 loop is CASSSMDRGNEKLFF. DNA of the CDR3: TGTGCCAGCAGCTCTATGGACAGGGGTAATGAAAAACTGTTTTTT.

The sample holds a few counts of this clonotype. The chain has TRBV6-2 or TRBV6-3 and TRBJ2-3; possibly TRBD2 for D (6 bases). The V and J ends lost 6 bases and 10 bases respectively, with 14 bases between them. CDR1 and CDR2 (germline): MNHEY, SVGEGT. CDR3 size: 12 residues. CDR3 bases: TGTGCCAGCAGATCGACTAGTCGGTCGCAGTATTTT. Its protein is CASRSTSRSQYF.

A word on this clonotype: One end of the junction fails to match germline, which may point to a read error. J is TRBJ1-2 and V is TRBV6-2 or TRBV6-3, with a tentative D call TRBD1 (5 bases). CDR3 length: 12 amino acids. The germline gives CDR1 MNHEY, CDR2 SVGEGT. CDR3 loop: CASSYQGRTIPF. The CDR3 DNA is TGTGCCAGCAGTTACCAGGGACGTACCATTCCCTTC.

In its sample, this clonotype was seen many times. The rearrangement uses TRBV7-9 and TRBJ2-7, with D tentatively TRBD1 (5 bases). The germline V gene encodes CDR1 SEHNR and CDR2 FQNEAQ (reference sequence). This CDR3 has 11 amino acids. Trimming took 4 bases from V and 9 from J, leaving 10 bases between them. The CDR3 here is CASSSGFGQYV. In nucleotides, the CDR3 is TGTGCCAGCAGCTCAGGGTTCGGGCAGTACGTC.

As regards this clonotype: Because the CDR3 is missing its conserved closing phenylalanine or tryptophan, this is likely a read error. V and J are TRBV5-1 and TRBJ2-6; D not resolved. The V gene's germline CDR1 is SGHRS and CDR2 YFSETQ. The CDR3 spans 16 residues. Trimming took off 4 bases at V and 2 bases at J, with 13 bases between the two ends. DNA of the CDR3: TGCGCCAGCAGCAACCAACAGAGTGCTGGGGCCAACGTCCTGACTTTA. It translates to CASSNQQSAGANVLTL.

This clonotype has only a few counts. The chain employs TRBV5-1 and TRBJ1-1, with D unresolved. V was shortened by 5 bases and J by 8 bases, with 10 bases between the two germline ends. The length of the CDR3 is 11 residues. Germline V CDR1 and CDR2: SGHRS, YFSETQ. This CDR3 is CASRQETEAFF. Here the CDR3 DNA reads TGCGCCAGCAGACAAGAGACAGAAGCTTTCTTT.

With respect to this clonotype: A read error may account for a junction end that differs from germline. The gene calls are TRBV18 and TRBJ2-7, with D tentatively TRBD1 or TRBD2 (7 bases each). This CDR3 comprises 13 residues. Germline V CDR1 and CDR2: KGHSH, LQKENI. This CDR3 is CASSPQGRAEQYF. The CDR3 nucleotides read TGTGCCAGCTCGCCACAGGGGAGGGCCGAGCAGTACTTC.

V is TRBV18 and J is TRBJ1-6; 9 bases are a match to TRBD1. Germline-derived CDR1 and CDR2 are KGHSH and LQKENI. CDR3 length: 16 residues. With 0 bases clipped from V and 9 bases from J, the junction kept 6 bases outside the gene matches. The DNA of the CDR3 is TGTGCCAGCTCACCACCGACGACAGGGGGGGTTTCACCCCTCCACTTT. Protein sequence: CASSPPTTGGVSPLHF.

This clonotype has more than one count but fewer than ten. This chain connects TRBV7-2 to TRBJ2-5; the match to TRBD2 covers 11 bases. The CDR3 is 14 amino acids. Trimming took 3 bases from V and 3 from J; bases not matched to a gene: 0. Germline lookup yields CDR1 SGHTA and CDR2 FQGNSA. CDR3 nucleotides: TGTGCCAGCAGCTTTAGCGGGGGGGAAGAGACCCAGTACTTC. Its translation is CASSFSGGEETQYF.

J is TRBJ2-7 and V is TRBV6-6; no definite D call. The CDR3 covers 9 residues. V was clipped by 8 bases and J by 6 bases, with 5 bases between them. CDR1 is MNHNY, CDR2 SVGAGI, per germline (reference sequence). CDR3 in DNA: TGTGCCAGCGGGATCGAGCAGTACTTC. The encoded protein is CASGIEQYF.

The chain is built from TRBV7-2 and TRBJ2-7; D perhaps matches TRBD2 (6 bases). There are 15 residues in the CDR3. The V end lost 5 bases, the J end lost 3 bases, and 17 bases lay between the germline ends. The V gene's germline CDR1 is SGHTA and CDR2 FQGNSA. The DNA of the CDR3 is TGTGCCAGCAGCAGGGCTCCGGGAGCGCGCTACGAGCAGTACTTC. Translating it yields CASSRAPGARYEQYF.

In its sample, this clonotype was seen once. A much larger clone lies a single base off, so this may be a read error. The CDR3 region is CASSPDGRITNTQYF. The CDR3 nucleotides read TGTGCCAGCTCACCGGACGGACGAATCACAAATACGCAGTATTTT. The chain joins TRBV18 to TRBJ2-3; D not resolved. The CDR3 is 15 residues long. Germline lookup yields CDR1 KGHSH and CDR2 LQKENI.

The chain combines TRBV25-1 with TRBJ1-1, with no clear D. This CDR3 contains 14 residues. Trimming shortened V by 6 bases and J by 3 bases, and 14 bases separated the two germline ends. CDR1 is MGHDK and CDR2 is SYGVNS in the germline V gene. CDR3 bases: TGTGCCAGCAGGGAAGGCAGAACAGACACTGAAGCTTTCTTT. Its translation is CASREGRTDTEAFF.

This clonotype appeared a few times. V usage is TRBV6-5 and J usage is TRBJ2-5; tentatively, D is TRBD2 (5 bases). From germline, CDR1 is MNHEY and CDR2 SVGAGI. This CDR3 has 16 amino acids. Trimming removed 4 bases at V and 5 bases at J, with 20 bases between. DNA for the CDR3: TGTGCCAGCAGTTCAAACCAGGCCCCTACGGGGGAGACCCAGTACTTC. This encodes CASSSNQAPTGETQYF.

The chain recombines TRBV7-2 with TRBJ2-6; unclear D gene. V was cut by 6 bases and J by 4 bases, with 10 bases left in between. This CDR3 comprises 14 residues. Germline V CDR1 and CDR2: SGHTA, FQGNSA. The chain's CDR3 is CASRSGYGANVLTF. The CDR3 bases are TGTGCCAGCAGGTCCGGGTACGGGGCCAACGTCCTGACTTTC.

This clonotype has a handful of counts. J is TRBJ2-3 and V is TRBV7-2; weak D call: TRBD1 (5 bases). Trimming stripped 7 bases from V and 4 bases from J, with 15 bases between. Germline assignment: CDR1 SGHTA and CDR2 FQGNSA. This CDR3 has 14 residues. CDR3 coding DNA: TGTGCCAGCACCCGGCCAGGGTGGGCAGATACGCAGTATTTT. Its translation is CASTRPGWADTQYF.

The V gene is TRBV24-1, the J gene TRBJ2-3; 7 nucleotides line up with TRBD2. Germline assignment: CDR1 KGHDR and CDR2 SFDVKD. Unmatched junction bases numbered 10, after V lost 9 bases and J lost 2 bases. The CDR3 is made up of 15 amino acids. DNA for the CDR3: TGTGCCACCTCGAGGGCTAGCGGCAACACAGATACGCAGTATTTT. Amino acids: CATSRASGNTDTQYF.